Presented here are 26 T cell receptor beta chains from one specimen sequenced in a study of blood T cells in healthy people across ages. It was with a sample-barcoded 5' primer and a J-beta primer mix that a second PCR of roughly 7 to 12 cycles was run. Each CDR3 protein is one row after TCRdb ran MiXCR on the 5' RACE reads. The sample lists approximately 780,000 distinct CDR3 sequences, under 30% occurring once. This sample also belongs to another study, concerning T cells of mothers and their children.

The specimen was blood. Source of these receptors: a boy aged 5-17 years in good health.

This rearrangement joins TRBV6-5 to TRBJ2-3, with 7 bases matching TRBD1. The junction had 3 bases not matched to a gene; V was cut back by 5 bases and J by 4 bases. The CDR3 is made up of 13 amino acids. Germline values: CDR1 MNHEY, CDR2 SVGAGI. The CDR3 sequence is CASSRGRADTQYF. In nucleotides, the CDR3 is TGTGCCAGCAGTAGGGGGCGGGCAGATACGCAGTATTTT.

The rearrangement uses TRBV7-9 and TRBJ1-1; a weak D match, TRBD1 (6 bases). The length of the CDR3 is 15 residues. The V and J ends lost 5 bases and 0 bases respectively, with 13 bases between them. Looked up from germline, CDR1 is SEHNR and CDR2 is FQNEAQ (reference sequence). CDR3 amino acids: CASSPRDILNTEAFF. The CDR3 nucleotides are TGTGCCAGCAGCCCCCGGGACATTCTGAACACTGAAGCTTTCTTT.

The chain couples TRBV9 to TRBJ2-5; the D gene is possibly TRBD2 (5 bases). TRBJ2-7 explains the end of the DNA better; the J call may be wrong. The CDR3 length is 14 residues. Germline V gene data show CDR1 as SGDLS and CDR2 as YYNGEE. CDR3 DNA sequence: TGTGCCAGCAGCGTAGCTTACGGGGCCTACGAGCAGTACTTC. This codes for CASSVAYGAYEQYF.

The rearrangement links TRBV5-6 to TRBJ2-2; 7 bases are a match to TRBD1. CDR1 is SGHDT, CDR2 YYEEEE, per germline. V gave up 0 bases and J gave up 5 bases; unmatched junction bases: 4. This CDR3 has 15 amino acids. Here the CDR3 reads CASSLVGGATGELFF. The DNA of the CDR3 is TGTGCCAGCAGCTTGGTAGGGGGCGCAACCGGGGAGCTGTTTTTT.

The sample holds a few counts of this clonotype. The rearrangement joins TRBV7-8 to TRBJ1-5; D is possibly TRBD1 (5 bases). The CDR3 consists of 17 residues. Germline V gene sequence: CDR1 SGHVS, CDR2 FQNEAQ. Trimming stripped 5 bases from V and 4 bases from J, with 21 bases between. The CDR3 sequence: CASSQTSVGPTNQPQHF. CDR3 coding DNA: TGTGCCAGCAGCCAAACGTCTGTGGGACCGACAAATCAGCCCCAGCATTTT.

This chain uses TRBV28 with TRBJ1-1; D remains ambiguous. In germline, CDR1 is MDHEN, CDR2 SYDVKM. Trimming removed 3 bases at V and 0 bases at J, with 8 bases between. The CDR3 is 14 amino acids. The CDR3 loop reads CASSLLGMNTEAFF. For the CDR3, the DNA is TGTGCCAGCAGTTTGCTGGGGATGAACACTGAAGCTTTCTTT.

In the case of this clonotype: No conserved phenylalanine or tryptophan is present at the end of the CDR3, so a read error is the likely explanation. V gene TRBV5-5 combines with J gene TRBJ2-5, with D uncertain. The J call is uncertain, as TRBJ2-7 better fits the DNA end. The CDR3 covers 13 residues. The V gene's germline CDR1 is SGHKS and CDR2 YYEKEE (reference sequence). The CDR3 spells CASSFVGFTEQYS. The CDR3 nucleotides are TGTGCCAGCAGCTTCGTAGGGTTCACCGAGCAGTACTCC.

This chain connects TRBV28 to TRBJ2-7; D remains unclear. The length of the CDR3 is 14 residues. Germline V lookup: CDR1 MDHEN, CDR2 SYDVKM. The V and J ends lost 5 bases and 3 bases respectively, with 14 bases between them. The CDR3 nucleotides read TGTGCCAGCAGTCTGGTCGCCAGGTACTACGAGCAGTACTTC. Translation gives CASSLVARYYEQYF. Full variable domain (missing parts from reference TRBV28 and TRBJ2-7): DVKVTQSSRYLVKRTGEKVFLECVQDMDHENMFWYRQDPGLGLRLIYFSYDVKMKEKGDIPEGYSVSREKKERFSLILESASTNQTSMYLCASSLVARYYEQYFGPGTRLTVT.

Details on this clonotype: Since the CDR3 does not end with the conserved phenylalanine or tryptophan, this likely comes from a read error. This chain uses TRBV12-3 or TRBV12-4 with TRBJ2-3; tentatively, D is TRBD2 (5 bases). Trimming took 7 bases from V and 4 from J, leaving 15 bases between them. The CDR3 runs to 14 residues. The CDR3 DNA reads TGTGCCAGCAATCCCAGAGTGAGGGCAGATACGCAGTATTCT. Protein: CASNPRVRADTQYS.

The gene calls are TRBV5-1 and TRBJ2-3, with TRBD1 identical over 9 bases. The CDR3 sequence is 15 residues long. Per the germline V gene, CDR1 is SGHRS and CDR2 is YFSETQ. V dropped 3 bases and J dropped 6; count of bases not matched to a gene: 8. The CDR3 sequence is CASSSAGTGRDTQYF. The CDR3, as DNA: TGCGCCAGCAGCTCGGCCGGGACAGGGCGGGATACGCAGTATTTT.

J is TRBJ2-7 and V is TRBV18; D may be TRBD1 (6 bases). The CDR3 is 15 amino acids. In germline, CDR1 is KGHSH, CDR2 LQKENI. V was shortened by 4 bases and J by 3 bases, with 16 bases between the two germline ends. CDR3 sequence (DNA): TGTGCCAGCTCACAGGACAGAATAGGGGACTACGAGCAGTACTTC. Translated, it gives CASSQDRIGDYEQYF.

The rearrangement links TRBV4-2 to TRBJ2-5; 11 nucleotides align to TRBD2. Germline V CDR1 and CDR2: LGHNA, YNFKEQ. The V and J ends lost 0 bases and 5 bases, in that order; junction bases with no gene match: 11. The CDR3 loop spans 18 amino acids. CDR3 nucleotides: TGTGCCAGCAGCCAAGAAACTAGCGGGGGCCTCGGGGTGGAGACCCAGTACTTC. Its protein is CASSQETSGGLGVETQYF.

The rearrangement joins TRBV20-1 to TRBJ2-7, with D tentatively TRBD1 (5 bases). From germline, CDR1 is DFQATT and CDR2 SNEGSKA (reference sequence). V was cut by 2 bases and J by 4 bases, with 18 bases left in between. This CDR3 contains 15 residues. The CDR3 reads CSARYQGHPFYEQYF. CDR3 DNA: TGCAGTGCTAGATATCAGGGCCACCCTTTTTACGAGCAGTACTTC.

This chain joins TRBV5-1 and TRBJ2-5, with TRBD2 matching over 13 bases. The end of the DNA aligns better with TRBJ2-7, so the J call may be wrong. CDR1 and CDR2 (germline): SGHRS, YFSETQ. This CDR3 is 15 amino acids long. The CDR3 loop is CASSFTSGGAPEQYF. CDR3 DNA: TGCGCCAGCAGCTTTACTAGCGGGGGGGCCCCCGAGCAGTACTTC.

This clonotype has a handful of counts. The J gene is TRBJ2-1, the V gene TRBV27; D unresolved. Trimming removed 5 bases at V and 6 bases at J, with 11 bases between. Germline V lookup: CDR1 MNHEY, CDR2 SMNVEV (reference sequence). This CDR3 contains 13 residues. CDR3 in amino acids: CASSLISTNEQFF. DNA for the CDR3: TGTGCCAGCAGTCTGATTAGTACCAATGAGCAGTTCTTC.

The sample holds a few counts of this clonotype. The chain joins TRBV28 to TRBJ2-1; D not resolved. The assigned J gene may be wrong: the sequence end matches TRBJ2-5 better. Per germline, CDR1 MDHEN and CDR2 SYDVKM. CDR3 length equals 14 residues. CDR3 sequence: CASSLILLPETQYF. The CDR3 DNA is TGTGCCAGCAGTCTTATACTCCTGCCAGAGACCCAGTACTTC.

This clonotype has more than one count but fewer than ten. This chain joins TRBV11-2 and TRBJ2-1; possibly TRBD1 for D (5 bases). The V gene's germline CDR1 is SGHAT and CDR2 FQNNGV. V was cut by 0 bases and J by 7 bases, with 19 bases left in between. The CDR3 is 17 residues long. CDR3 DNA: TGTGCCAGCAGCTTAGACGGCGGACACCGTAGGGGAAATGAGCAGTTCTTC. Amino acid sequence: CASSLDGGHRRGNEQFF.

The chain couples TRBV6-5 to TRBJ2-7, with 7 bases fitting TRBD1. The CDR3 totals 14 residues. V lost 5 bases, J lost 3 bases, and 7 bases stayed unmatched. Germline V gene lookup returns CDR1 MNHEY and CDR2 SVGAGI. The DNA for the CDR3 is TGTGCCAGCAGTCCTACTCAGGGGGACTACGAGCAGTACTTC. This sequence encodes CASSPTQGDYEQYF.

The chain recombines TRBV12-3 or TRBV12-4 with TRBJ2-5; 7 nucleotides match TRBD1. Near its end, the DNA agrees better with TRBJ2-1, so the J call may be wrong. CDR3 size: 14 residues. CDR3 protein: CASSPSTGLDEQFF. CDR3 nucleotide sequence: TGTGCCAGCAGTCCTTCGACAGGGTTGGATGAGCAGTTCTTC.

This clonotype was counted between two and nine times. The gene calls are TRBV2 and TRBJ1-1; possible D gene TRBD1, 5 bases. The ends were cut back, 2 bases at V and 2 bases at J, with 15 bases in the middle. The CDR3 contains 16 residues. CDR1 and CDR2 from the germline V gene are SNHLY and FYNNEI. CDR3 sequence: CASSESLRGGNTEAFF. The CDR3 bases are TGTGCCAGCAGTGAATCCCTTCGGGGCGGAAACACTGAAGCTTTCTTT.

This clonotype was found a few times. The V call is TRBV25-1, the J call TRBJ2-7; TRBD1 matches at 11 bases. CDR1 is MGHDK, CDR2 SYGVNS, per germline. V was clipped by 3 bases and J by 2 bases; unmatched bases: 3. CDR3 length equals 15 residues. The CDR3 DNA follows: TGTGCCAGCAGTGAGGACAGGGGGCCGACCTACGAGCAGTACTTC. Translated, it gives CASSEDRGPTYEQYF.

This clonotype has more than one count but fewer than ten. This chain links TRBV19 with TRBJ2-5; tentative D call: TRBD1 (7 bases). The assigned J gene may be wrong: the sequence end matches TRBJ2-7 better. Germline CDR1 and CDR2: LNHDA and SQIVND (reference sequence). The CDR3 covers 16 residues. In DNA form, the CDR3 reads TGTGCCAGTAGTATACGCGGCGGGACAGCCTCCTACGAGCAGTACTTC. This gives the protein CASSIRGGTASYEQYF.

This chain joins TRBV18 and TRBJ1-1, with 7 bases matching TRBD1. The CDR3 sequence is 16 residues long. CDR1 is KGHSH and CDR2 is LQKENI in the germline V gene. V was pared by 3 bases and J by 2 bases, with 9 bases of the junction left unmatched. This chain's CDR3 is CASSPIAGGVNTEAFF. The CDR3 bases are TGTGCCAGCTCACCGATAGCAGGGGGGGTAAACACTGAAGCTTTCTTT.

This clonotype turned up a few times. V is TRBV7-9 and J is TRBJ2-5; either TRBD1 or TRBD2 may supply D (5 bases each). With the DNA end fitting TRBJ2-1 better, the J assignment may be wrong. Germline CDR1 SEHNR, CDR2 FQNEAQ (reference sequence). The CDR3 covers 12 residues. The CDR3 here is CASSLGGDGQFF. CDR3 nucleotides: TGTGCCAGCAGTCTTGGGGGAGATGGGCAGTTCTTC.

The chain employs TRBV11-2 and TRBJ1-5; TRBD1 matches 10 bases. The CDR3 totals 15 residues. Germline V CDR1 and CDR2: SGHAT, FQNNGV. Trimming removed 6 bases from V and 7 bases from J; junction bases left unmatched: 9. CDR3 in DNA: TGTGCCAGCAGTCCCTCCGGGACAGGGGACCAGCCCCAGCATTTT. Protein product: CASSPSGTGDQPQHF.

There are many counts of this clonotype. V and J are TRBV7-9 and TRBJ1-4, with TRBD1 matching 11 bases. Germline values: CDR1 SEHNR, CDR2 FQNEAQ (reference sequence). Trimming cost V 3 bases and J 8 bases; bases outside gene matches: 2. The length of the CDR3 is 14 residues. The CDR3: CASSLGQGDEKLFF. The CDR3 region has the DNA TGTGCCAGCAGCTTGGGACAGGGGGACGAAAAACTGTTTTTT. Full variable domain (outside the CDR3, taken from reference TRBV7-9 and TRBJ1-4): DTGVSQNPRHKITKRGQNVTFRCDPISEHNRLYWYRQTLGQGPEFLTYFQNEAQLEKSRLLSDRFSAERPKGSFSTLEIQRTEQGDSAMYLCASSLGQGDEKLFFGSGTQLSVL.